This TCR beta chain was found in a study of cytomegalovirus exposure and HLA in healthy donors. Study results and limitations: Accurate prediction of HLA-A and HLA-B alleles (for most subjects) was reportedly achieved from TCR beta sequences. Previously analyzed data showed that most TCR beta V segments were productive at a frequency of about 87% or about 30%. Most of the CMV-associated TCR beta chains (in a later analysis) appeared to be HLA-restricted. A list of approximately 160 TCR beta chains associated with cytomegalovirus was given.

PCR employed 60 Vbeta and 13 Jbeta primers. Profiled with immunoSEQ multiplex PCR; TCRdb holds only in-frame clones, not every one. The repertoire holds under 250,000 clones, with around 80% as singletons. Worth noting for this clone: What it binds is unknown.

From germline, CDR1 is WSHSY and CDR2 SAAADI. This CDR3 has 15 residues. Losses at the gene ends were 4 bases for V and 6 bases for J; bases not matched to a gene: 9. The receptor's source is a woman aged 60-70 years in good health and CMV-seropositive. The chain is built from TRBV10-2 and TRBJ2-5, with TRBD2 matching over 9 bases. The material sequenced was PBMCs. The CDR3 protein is CASSVTSGPEKTQYF. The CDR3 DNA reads TGCGCCAGCAGTGTAACTAGCGGGCCAGAAAAGACCCAGTACTTC.